A single sample is the source of the 22 T cell receptor beta chains below, sequenced in a study of graft-versus-host responses after intestinal transplantation. These receptors are not linked to any known antigen. The repertoire was sequenced with immunoSEQ multiplex PCR; TCRdb's copy has only in-frame clones and lacks some. The sample shows over 65,000 clones, roughly nine tenths of them seen only once. The input for sequencing was unstimulated CD4+ T cells sorted from spleen or lymph node cells, taken before intestinal transplant. Source of these receptors: a human donor who received an intestinal transplant.

The V call is TRBV7-2, the J call TRBJ2-7, with 9 bases matching TRBD2. V lost 2 bases and J lost 0; bases outside the gene matches: 5. Germline V gene lookup returns CDR1 SGHTA and CDR2 FQGNSA. The CDR3 contains 16 residues. The CDR3, as DNA: TGTGCCAGCAGCTTAACGGGCGGGGGGGGCTCCTACGAGCAGTACTTC. It codes for CASSLTGGGGSYEQYF.

The chain is built from TRBV11-3 and TRBJ1-3, with TRBD1 identical over 7 bases. V shed 3 bases and J 1 base; nucleotides not matched to a gene: 18. Germline V gene sequence: CDR1 SGHNT, CDR2 YENEEA. This CDR3 comprises 20 residues. CDR3 region: CASSFPGQARLQGSGNTIYF. DNA for the CDR3: TGTGCCAGCAGCTTCCCCGGACAGGCAAGACTTCAAGGGTCTGGAAACACCATATATTTT. Drawing the rest from reference TRBV11-3 and TRBJ1-3, the complete variable domain is EAGVVQSPRYKIIEKKQPVAFWCNPISGHNTLYWYLQNLGQGPELLIRYENEEAVDDSQLPKDRFSAERLKGVDSTLKIQPAELGDSAVYLCASSFPGQARLQGSGNTIYFGEGSWLTVV.

The table lists this clone with a count of one. V usage is TRBV12-2 and J usage is TRBJ1-5; TRBD1, the table's D call, lacks a check against the DNA. TRBV12-2 counts as a pseudogene. The CDR3 loop spans 17 amino acids. The CDR3 DNA reads as TGTGCAAGTCGCTTAGCGCCGACAGGGTTGGGCAATCAGCCCCAGCATTTT. It is translated as CASRLAPTGLGNQPQHF.

The chain recombines TRBV6-6 with TRBJ1-1; D gene unclear. The germline gives CDR1 MNHNY, CDR2 SVGAGI (reference sequence). V gave up 1 base and J gave up 2 bases, with 8 bases separating them. The CDR3 sequence is 14 residues long. CDR3 in DNA: TGTGCCAGCAGTTACTTGGAGGGAAACACTGAAGCTTTCTTT. This codes for CASSYLEGNTEAFF.

The rearrangement joins TRBV6-5 to TRBJ1-2, with 8 bases identical to TRBD1. The junction had 5 bases not matched to a gene; V was cut back by 4 bases and J by 4 bases. The length of the CDR3 is 14 residues. CDR1 and CDR2 (germline): MNHEY, SVGAGI. CDR3 DNA: TGTGCCAGCAGTTTGGCAGGGGGCGGCTATGGCTACACCTTC. Encoded protein: CASSLAGGGYGYTF.

This clone was recorded only once. This sequence joins TRBV5-6 and TRBJ2-7; perhaps TRBD2 as D (6 bases). The CDR3 totals 16 residues. V was shortened by 0 bases and J by 3 bases, with 16 bases between the two germline ends. From germline, CDR1 is SGHDT and CDR2 YYEEEE. The CDR3, as DNA: TGTGCCAGCAGCTTGGGGAGGGGTGGAGTTTTCTACGAGCAGTACTTC. This encodes CASSLGRGGVFYEQYF.

Only a few counts were recorded for this clone. V usage is TRBV2 and J usage is TRBJ1-5, with a weak D call TRBD1 (5 bases). CDR1 is SNHLY and CDR2 is FYNNEI in the germline V gene. This CDR3 region has 13 residues. Trimming left V 6 bases short and J 9 bases short, with 15 bases between. The CDR3 DNA reads as TGTGCCAGCAGGCGGGACGGGGGTCGGCCCCAGCATTTT. Translated: CASRRDGGRPQHF. Full variable domain (outside the CDR3, taken from reference TRBV2 and TRBJ1-5): EPEVTQTPSHQVTQMGQEVILRCVPISNHLYFYWYRQILGQKVEFLVSFYNNEISEKSEIFDDQFSVERPDGSNFTLKIRSTKLEDSAMYFCASRRDGGRPQHFGDGTRLSIL.

The rearrangement joins TRBV29-1 to TRBJ1-2; perhaps TRBD1 as D (6 bases). V was shortened by 4 bases and J by 4 bases, with 10 bases between the two germline ends. CDR3 length: 12 residues. The germline gives CDR1 SQVTM, CDR2 ANQGSEA. As DNA, the CDR3 is TGCAGCGTTGTCCAGGACAGCTATGGCTACACCTTC. As protein: CSVVQDSYGYTF.

The rearrangement links TRBV28 to TRBJ2-3, with TRBD1 identical over 8 bases. The length of the CDR3 is 16 residues. Germline assignment: CDR1 MDHEN and CDR2 SYDVKM. The V and J ends lost 3 bases and 2 bases, in that order; junction bases with no gene match: 7. CDR3 amino acids: CASSLGWQGATDTQYF. The CDR3 DNA sequence: TGTGCCAGCAGTTTGGGGTGGCAGGGGGCCACAGATACGCAGTATTTT.

The V and J genes are TRBV6-6 and TRBJ1-1; tentative D call: TRBD1 (6 bases). This CDR3 spans 14 amino acids. Per germline, CDR1 MNHNY and CDR2 SVGAGI (reference sequence). The germline V and J ends were trimmed by 2 bases and 5 bases, with 12 bases remaining between them. The CDR3 nucleotides are TGTGCCAGCAGTTACCCCCCAGGGACAACTGAAGCTTTCTTT. Translation: CASSYPPGTTEAFF.

This sequence joins TRBV30 and TRBJ1-2; maybe TRBD1 (5 bases). CDR1 is GTSNPN, CDR2 SVGIG, per germline (reference sequence). The V gene lost 3 bases and the J gene lost 8 bases, with 10 bases spanning the gap. The length of the CDR3 is 11 residues. DNA of the CDR3: TGTGCCTGGAGCGCGGGGGTGGGCTACACCTTC. Translating gives CAWSAGVGYTF.

This chain joins TRBV30 and TRBJ2-7; the match to TRBD2 covers 8 bases. Trimming at V came to 0 bases and at J to 5 bases, leaving 6 bases not matched to a gene. This CDR3 is built from 14 residues. CDR1 and CDR2 (germline): GTSNPN, SVGIG (reference sequence). The CDR3 sequence is CAWSVKTGRDEQYF. The CDR3 DNA sequence: TGTGCCTGGAGTGTAAAGACCGGGAGGGACGAGCAGTACTTC.

The count of this clone is one. The gene calls are TRBV7-9 and TRBJ1-4; D is undetermined. Deletions cut 1 base from V and 3 bases from J, with 12 bases between. Germline assignment: CDR1 SEHNR and CDR2 FQNEAQ (reference sequence). The CDR3 is 16 residues long. The DNA of the CDR3 is TGTGCCAGCAGCTTAGTACCGGGTAGGCCTAATGAAAAACTGTTTTTT. Translated: CASSLVPGRPNEKLFF.

The rearrangement links TRBV18 to TRBJ1-1; 7 nucleotides agree with TRBD1. Germline trimming cut 4 bases from V and 1 base from J; bases unmatched to any gene: 12. The CDR3 is 17 amino acids. CDR1 is KGHSH, CDR2 LQKENI, per germline. This chain's CDR3 is CASSRNSQGQSNTEAFF. In DNA form, the CDR3 reads TGTGCCAGCTCACGAAATAGCCAGGGACAGTCGAACACTGAAGCTTTCTTT.

With respect to this clone: This sample also contains other DNA sequences that code for the same CDR3. V and J are TRBV4-1 and TRBJ2-3, with 9 bases matching TRBD2. The CDR3 length is 17 residues. The trim removed 0 bases at V and 2 bases at J, leaving 6 bases unmatched. Germline V gene data show CDR1 as MGHRA and CDR2 as YSYEKL. CDR3 sequence reads: CASSQDPSGVFTDTQYF. CDR3 nucleotides: TGCGCCAGCAGCCAAGACCCTAGCGGGGTTTTCACAGATACGCAGTATTTT.

CDR3 region: CASSPSGGRRELFF. The CDR3 DNA reads TGTGCCAGCAGCCCATCGGGGGGGCGCCGGGAGCTGTTTTTT. This chain connects TRBV7-2 to TRBJ2-2; TRBD2 matches 8 bases. This CDR3 region has 14 residues. V was pared by 5 bases and J by 9 bases, with 8 bases of the junction left unmatched. CDR1 and CDR2 (germline): SGHTA, FQGNSA.

This clone was seen only once. The gene calls are TRBV6-5 and TRBJ1-2, with D perhaps matching TRBD1 (5 bases). Trimming removed 6 bases at V and 5 bases at J, with 13 bases between. The CDR3 has 13 residues. Germline CDR1 is MNHEY and CDR2 is SVGAGI. The CDR3 spells CASSPGRGYGYTF. The CDR3 DNA is TGTGCCAGCAGCCCCGGGAGGGGTTATGGCTACACCTTC.

This chain connects TRBV21-1 to TRBJ1-2; TRBD1 reflects the table's D call only, with no check against the DNA. TRBV21-1 is designated a pseudogene. The CDR3 is 16 amino acids. The CDR3 nucleotides read TGTGCCAGCAGCACTCAAATTTCAGGGGCATACTATGGCTACACCTTC. It codes for CASSTQISGAYYGYTF.

V and J are TRBV28 and TRBJ2-6; tentative D call: TRBD1 (6 bases). Trimming removed 6 bases from V and 2 bases from J, with 11 bases in between. This CDR3 is 15 amino acids long. CDR1 is MDHEN and CDR2 is SYDVKM in the germline V gene. CDR3 DNA sequence: TGTGCCAGCAGCACAGGGAGCCCTGGGGCCAACGTCCTGACTTTC. This codes for CASSTGSPGANVLTF.

The chain uses TRBV9 and TRBJ2-3; D not resolved. This CDR3 contains 12 residues. The germline gives CDR1 SGDLS, CDR2 YYNGEE. Trimming took off 0 bases at V and 5 bases at J, with 4 bases between the two ends. As DNA, the CDR3 is TGTGCCAGCAGCGTAGTTAAAGATACGCAGTATTTT. Amino acids: CASSVVKDTQYF.

This clone was seen only once. V usage is TRBV5-1 and J usage is TRBJ1-1, with 8 bases lining up with TRBD1. This CDR3 comprises 16 residues. CDR1 is SGHRS, CDR2 YFSETQ, per germline. With V trimmed by 0 bases and J by 1 base, 5 bases remained unmatched. CDR3 in amino acids: CASSLAPGGRNTEAFF. The CDR3 nucleotides are TGCGCCAGCAGCTTGGCCCCAGGGGGCAGGAACACTGAAGCTTTCTTT. The full variable domain, rest sourced from reference TRBV5-1 and TRBJ1-1, is KAGVTQTPRYLIKTRGQQVTLSCSPISGHRSVSWYQQTPGQGLQFLFEYFSETQRNKGNFPGRFSGRQFSNSRSEMNVSTLELGDSALYLCASSLAPGGRNTEAFFGQGTRLTVV.

V and J are TRBV6-6 and TRBJ2-1, with TRBD1 matching over 7 bases. The CDR3 is made up of 14 amino acids. Germline V lookup: CDR1 MNHNY, CDR2 SVGAGI (reference sequence). Trimming cost V 6 bases and J 2 bases; bases outside gene matches: 4. CDR3 coding DNA: TGTGCCAGCAGCTACGGGACAGCCTACAATGAGCAGTTCTTC. This sequence encodes CASSYGTAYNEQFF.